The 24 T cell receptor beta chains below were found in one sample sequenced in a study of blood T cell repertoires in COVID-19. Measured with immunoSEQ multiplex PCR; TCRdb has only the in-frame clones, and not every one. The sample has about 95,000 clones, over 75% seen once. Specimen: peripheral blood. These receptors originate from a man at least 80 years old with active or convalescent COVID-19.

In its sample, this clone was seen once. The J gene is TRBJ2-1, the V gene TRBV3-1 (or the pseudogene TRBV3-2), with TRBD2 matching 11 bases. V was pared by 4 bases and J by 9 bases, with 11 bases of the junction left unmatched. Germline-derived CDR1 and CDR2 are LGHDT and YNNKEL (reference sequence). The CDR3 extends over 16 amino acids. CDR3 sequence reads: CASSPLAGGPRGEQFF. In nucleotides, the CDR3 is TGTGCCAGCAGCCCCTTAGCGGGGGGGCCGCGGGGTGAGCAGTTCTTC.

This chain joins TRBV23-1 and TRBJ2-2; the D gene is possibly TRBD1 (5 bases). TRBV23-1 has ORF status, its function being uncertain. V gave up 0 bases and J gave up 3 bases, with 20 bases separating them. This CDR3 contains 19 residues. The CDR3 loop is CASSQSPRDVVTDTGELFF. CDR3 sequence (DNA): TGCGCCAGCAGTCAATCCCCCAGGGATGTTGTGACGGACACCGGGGAGCTGTTTTTT.

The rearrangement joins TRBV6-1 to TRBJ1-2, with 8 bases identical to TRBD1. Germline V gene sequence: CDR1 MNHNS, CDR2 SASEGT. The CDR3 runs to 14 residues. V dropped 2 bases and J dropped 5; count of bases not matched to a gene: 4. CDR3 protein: CASSELTGGYGYTF. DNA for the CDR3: TGTGCCAGCAGTGAATTAACAGGGGGATATGGCTACACCTTC.

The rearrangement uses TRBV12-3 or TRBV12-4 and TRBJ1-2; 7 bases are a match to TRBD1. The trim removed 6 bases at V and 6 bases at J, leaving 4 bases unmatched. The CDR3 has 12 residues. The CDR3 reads CASRGTEDGYTF. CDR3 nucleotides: TGTGCCAGCAGAGGGACAGAGGATGGCTACACCTTC.

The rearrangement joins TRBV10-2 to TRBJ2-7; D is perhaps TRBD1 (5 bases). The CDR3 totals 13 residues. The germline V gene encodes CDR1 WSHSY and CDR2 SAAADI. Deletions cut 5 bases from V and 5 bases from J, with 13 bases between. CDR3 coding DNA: TGCGCCAGCAGTCCCACAGGTCACAACGAGCAGTACTTC. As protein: CASSPTGHNEQYF.

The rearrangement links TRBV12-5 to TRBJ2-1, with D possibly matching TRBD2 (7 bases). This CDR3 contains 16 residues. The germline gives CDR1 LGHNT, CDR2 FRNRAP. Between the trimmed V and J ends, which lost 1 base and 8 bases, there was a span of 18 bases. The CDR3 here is CASGLGLTGGSYEQFF. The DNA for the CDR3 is TGTGCTAGTGGTTTGGGGTTAACGGGGGGCTCTTATGAGCAGTTCTTC.

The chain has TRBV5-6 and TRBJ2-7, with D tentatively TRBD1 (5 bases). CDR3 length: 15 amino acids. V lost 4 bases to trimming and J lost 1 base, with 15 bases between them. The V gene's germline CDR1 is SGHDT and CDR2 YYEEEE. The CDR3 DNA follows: TGTGCCAGCAGCCACCTCGGGTCAGGGTCCTACGAGCAGTACTTC. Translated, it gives CASSHLGSGSYEQYF.

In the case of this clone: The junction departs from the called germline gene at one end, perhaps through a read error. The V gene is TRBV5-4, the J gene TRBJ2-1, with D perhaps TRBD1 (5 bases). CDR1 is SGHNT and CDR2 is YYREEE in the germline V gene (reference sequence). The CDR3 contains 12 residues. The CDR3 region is CASSLEGYRSVF. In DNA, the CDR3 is TGTGCCAGCAGCTTGGAGGGGTATAGGTCTGTCTTC. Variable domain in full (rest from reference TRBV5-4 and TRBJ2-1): ETGVTQSPTHLIKTRGQQVTLRCSSQSGHNTVSWYQQALGQGPQFIFQYYREEENGRGNFPPRFSGLQFPNYSSELNVNALELDDSALYLCASSLEGYRSVFGPGTRLTVL.

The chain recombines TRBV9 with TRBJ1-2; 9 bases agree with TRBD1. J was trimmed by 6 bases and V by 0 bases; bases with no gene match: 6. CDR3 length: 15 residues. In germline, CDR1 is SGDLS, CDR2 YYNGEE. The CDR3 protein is CASSVDPRTGDGYTF. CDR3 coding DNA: TGTGCCAGCAGCGTAGATCCCCGGACAGGGGATGGCTACACCTTC.

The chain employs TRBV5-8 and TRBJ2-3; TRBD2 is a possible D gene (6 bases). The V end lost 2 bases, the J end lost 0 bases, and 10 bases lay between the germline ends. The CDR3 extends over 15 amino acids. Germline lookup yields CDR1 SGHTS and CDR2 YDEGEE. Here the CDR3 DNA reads TGTGCCAGCAGCTTTTACGGGGGAAGCACAGATACGCAGTATTTT. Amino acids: CASSFYGGSTDTQYF.

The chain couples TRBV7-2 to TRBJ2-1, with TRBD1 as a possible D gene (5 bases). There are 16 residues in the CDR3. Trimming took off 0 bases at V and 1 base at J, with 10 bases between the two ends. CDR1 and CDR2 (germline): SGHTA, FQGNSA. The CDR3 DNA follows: TGTGCCAGCAGCTTAGCGATCGGACAATCCTACAATGAGCAGTTCTTC. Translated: CASSLAIGQSYNEQFF. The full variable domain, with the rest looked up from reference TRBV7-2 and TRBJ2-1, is GAGVSQSPSNKVTEKGKDVELRCDPISGHTALYWYRQSLGQGLEFLIYFQGNSAPDKSGLPSDRFSAERTGGSVSTLTIQRTQQEDSAVYLCASSLAIGQSYNEQFFGPGTRLTVL.

DNA for the CDR3: TGTGCCAGCAGCATAGGACTCCGATTCGACAATGAGCAGTTCTTC. Protein sequence: CASSIGLRFDNEQFF. The chain combines TRBV5-8 with TRBJ2-1; D may be TRBD2 (5 bases). Between the trimmed V and J ends, which lost 4 bases and 5 bases, there was a span of 16 bases. Germline values: CDR1 SGHTS, CDR2 YDEGEE. The CDR3 spans 15 residues.

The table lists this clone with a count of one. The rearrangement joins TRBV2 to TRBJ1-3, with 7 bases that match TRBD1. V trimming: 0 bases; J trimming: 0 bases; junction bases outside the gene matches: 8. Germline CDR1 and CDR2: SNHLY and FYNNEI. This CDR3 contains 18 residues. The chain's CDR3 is CASSEAGTASFSGNTIYF. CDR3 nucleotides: TGTGCCAGCAGTGAAGCGGGGACAGCCAGTTTCTCTGGAAACACCATATATTTT. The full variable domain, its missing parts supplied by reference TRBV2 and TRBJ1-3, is EPEVTQTPSHQVTQMGQEVILRCVPISNHLYFYWYRQILGQKVEFLVSFYNNEISEKSEIFDDQFSVERPDGSNFTLKIRSTKLEDSAMYFCASSEAGTASFSGNTIYFGEGSWLTVV.

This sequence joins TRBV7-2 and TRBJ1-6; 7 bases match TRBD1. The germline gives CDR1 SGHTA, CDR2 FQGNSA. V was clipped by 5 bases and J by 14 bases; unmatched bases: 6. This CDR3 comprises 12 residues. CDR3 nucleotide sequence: TGTGCCAGCAGCACCAGTACAGGGGCCCTCCACTTT. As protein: CASSTSTGALHF.

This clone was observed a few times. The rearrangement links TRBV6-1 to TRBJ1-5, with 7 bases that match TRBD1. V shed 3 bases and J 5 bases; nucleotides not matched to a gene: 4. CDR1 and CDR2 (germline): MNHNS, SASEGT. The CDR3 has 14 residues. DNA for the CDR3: TGTGCCAGCAGTGAGGGGACAGTAGATCAGCCCCAGCATTTT. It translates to CASSEGTVDQPQHF.

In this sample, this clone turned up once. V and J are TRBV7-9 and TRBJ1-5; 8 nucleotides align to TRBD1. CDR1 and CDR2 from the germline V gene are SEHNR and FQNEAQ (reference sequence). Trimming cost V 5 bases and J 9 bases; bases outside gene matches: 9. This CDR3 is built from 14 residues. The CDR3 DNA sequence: TGTGCCAGCAGCACCGGACAGGGACCTCGGCCCCAGCATTTT. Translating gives CASSTGQGPRPQHF. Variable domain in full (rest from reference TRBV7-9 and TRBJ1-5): DTGVSQNPRHKITKRGQNVTFRCDPISEHNRLYWYRQTLGQGPEFLTYFQNEAQLEKSRLLSDRFSAERPKGSFSTLEIQRTEQGDSAMYLCASSTGQGPRPQHFGDGTRLSIL.

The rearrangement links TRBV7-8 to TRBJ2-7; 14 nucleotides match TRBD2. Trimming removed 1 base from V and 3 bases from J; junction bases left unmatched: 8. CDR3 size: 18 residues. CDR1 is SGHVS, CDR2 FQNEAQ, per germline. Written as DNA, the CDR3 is TGTGCCAGCAGCTTAGGTGGCCGTGGACTAGCGGGGGGCTACGAGCAGTACTTC. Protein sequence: CASSLGGRGLAGGYEQYF.

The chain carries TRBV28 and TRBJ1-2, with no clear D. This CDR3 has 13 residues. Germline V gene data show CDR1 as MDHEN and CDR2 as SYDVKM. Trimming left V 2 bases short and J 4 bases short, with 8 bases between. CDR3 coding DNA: TGTGCCAGCAGTTTACCCTCCCTCTATGGCTACACCTTC. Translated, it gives CASSLPSLYGYTF.

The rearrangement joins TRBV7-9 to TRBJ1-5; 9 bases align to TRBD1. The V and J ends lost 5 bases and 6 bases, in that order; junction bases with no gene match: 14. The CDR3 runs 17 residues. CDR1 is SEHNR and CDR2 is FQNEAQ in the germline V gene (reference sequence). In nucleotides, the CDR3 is TGTGCCAGCAGCCGCCCCCGGGACAGGGTCGTAGGTCAGCCCCAGCATTTT. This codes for CASSRPRDRVVGQPQHF.

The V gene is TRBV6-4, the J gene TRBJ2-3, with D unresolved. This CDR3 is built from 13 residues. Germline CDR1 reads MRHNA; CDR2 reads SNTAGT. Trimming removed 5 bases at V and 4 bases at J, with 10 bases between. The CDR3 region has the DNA TGTGCCAGCAGTACTGAGTTACCAGATACGCAGTATTTT. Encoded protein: CASSTELPDTQYF.

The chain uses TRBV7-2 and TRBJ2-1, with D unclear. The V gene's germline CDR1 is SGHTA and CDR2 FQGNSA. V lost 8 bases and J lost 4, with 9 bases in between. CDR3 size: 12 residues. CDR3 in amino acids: CASSWAYNEQFF. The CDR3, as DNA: TGTGCCAGCTCGTGGGCATACAATGAGCAGTTCTTC.

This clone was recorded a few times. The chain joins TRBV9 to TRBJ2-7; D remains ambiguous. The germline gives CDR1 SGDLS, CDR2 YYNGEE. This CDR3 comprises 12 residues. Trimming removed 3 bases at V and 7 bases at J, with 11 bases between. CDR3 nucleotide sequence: TGTGCCAGCAGCGGCCCGGTTGGTGAGCAGTACTTC. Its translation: CASSGPVGEQYF.

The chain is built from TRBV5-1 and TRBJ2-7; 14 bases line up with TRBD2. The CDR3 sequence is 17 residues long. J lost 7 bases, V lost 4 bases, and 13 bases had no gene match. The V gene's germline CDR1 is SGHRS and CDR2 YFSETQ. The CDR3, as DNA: TGCGCCAGCAGCAAAATTCCGGGACTAGCGGGGGAGTGGGAGCAGTACTTC. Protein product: CASSKIPGLAGEWEQYF.

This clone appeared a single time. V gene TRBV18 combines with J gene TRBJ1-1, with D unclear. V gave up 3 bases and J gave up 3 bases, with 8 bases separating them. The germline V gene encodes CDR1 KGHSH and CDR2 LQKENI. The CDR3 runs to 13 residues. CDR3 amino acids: CASSPAEHTEAFF. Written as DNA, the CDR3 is TGTGCCAGCTCACCCGCCGAGCACACTGAAGCTTTCTTT.